The T cell receptor beta chain described here comes from a study of blood T cell repertoires in COVID-19. Overall study context: Samples representing acute and convalescent COVID-19 were sourced from the United States, Italy and Spain.

Methods used by the authors: For nucleated cells, counts were estimated from reference gene primer amplification. Sequencing used immunoSEQ multiplex PCR; TCRdb keeps in-frame clones, though not all of them. V and J calls and clone size are given by that table; D and trimming were obtained from the DNA. The repertoire has some 150,000 clones, roughly 86% of them found once; the top ten carry around 0.91%. Sequenced sample: peripheral blood. The source of this sequence is a woman aged 45-59 years with acute or convalescent COVID-19.

The CDR3 spells CASSTTDRGTYEQYF. For the CDR3, the DNA is TGCGCCAGCAGTACGACCGACAGGGGAACCTACGAGCAGTACTTC. The chain carries TRBV5-1 and TRBJ2-7; 8 bases match TRBD1. Germline V lookup: CDR1 SGHRS, CDR2 YFSETQ. The CDR3 covers 15 residues. V was pared by 5 bases and J by 2 bases, with 9 bases of the junction left unmatched.